A selection of T cell receptor beta chains follows, all from one sample in a study of T cell changes during pregnancy in multiple sclerosis. Data came from immunoSEQ multiplex PCR; TCRdb stores just in-frame clones and leaves some out. This sample has around 78,000 clones, with around 92% found just once. Sequencing used peripheral blood, obtained in the third trimester of pregnancy. These receptors all stem from a female donor in good health, enrolled as a control in a pregnancy study. The CDR3 runs from the conserved cysteine through the conserved F or W. A D gene is named only where the DNA matches it firmly. Not every row has a clone size; where given, it reads once, few, many or a size class.

V gene: TRBV5-1
D gene: NA
clone size: NA
J gene: TRBJ1-4
CDR3 protein: CASSLAGSNEKLFF
CDR3 DNA: TGCGCCAGCAGCTTGGCCGGGTCTAATGAAAAACTGTTTTTT

V gene: TRBV9
D gene: TRBD2
clone size: once
J gene: TRBJ2-5
CDR3 protein: CASSTREGRGLGETQYF
CDR3 DNA: TGTGCCAGCAGCACCCGGGAAGGGAGGGGTTTAGGTGAGACCCAGTACTTC

V gene: TRBV7-2
D gene: TRBD1
clone size: once
J gene: TRBJ1-1
CDR3 protein: CASSRIQGVTEAFF
CDR3 DNA: TGTGCCAGCAGTCGCATTCAGGGGGTCACTGAAGCTTTCTTT

V gene: TRBV9
D gene: NA
clone size: NA
J gene: TRBJ2-7
CDR3 protein: CASSPGNSIYEQYF
CDR3 DNA: TGTGCCAGCAGCCCCGGGAACAGTATCTACGAGCAGTACTTC

V gene: TRBV14
D gene: TRBD2
clone size: once
J gene: TRBJ2-1
CDR3 protein: CASSQLGGGGHNEQFF
CDR3 DNA: TGTGCCAGCAGCCAACTGGGCGGCGGGGGGCACAATGAGCAGTTCTTC

V gene: TRBV15
D gene: TRBD1
clone size: NA
J gene: TRBJ1-1
CDR3 protein: CATSTNRGGTEAFF
CDR3 DNA: TGTGCCACCAGCACAAACAGGGGCGGCACTGAAGCTTTCTTT

V gene: TRBV12-5
D gene: TRBD2
clone size: NA
J gene: TRBJ2-1
CDR3 protein: CASSSGGWNEQFF
CDR3 DNA: TGTGCTAGTTCTAGCGGGGGATGGAATGAGCAGTTCTTC

V gene: TRBV6-5
D gene: TRBD1
clone size: NA
J gene: TRBJ2-7
CDR3 protein: CASRSGQASSYEQYF
CDR3 DNA: TGTGCCAGCAGGTCGGGACAGGCGAGCTCCTACGAGCAGTACTTC

V gene: TRBV28
D gene: TRBD1
clone size: NA
J gene: TRBJ1-3
CDR3 protein: CASSLKDRFFSGNTIYF
CDR3 DNA: TGTGCCAGCAGTCTAAAGGACAGGTTCTTCTCTGGAAACACCATATATTTT

V gene: TRBV9
D gene: TRBD1
clone size: once
J gene: TRBJ2-7
CDR3 protein: CASSVAQQGAYEQYF
CDR3 DNA: TGTGCCAGCAGCGTAGCTCAACAGGGGGCCTACGAGCAGTACTTC

V gene: TRBV4-1
D gene: TRBD2
clone size: NA
J gene: TRBJ2-3
CDR3 protein: CASSRGLAGAPDTQYF
CDR3 DNA: TGCGCCAGCAGCCGTGGACTAGCGGGAGCCCCAGATACGCAGTATTTT

V gene: TRBV15
D gene: TRBD2
clone size: NA
J gene: TRBJ2-3
CDR3 protein: CATSRGTSGTIDTQYF
CDR3 DNA: TGTGCCACCAGCAGAGGGACTAGCGGCACGATAGATACGCAGTATTTT

V gene: TRBV15
D gene: NA
clone size: NA
J gene: TRBJ2-1
CDR3 protein: CATSRPLGGRNNEQFF
CDR3 DNA: TGTGCCACCAGCAGGCCCCTGGGCGGGCGAAACAATGAGCAGTTCTTC

V gene: TRBV28
D gene: TRBD1
clone size: medium-sized
J gene: TRBJ2-1
CDR3 protein: CASDRGQRTINEQFF
CDR3 DNA: TGTGCCAGCGACAGGGGACAGCGAACGATCAATGAGCAGTTCTTC

V gene: TRBV19
D gene: NA
clone size: NA
J gene: TRBJ1-6
CDR3 protein: CASRDGSQVNSPLHF
CDR3 DNA: TGTGCCAGTAGAGACGGCAGTCAGGTGAATTCACCCCTCCACTTT

V gene: TRBV19
D gene: TRBD1
clone size: NA
J gene: TRBJ2-1
CDR3 protein: CASSIRDPGQAFF
CDR3 DNA: TGTGCCAGTAGTATCAGAGACCCGGGACAGGCGTTCTTC

V gene: TRBV9
D gene: NA
clone size: NA
J gene: TRBJ2-7
CDR3 protein: CASSATGTSYYEQYF
CDR3 DNA: TGTGCCAGCAGCGCCACCGGGACTTCCTATTACGAGCAGTACTTC

V gene: TRBV4-1
D gene: NA
clone size: NA
J gene: TRBJ1-5
CDR3 protein: CASSQGAGGPFRNQPQHF
CDR3 DNA: TGCGCCAGCAGCCAGGGGGCGGGGGGGCCATTTCGCAATCAGCCCCAGCATTTT

V gene: TRBV19
D gene: TRBD1
clone size: NA
J gene: TRBJ1-1
CDR3 protein: CASSVTGDNTEAFF
CDR3 DNA: TGTGCCAGTAGTGTCACAGGGGATAACACTGAAGCTTTCTTT

V gene: TRBV6-1
D gene: NA
clone size: NA
J gene: TRBJ2-5
CDR3 protein: CASSLSQGGETQYF
CDR3 DNA: TGTGCCAGCAGCCTATCACAGGGTGGAGAGACCCAGTACTTC

V gene: TRBV27
D gene: NA
clone size: NA
J gene: TRBJ1-2
CDR3 protein: CASSLRSTADYGYTF
CDR3 DNA: TGTGCCAGCAGTTTAAGGAGTACGGCCGATTATGGCTACACCTTC

V gene: TRBV5-6
D gene: NA
clone size: NA
J gene: TRBJ2-7
CDR3 protein: CASSLSLGKFVYEQYF
CDR3 DNA: TGTGCCAGCAGCTTGTCACTAGGAAAATTCGTTTACGAGCAGTACTTC

V gene: TRBV11-3
D gene: NA
clone size: once
J gene: TRBJ1-1
CDR3 protein: CASSLGGGQNTEAFF
CDR3 DNA: TGTGCCAGCAGCTTAGGGGGGGGGCAGAACACTGAAGCTTTCTTT

V gene: TRBV20-1
D gene: TRBD1
clone size: NA
J gene: TRBJ2-7
CDR3 protein: CSAQGQETQYF
CDR3 DNA: TGCAGTGCTCAGGGACAGGAAACGCAGTACTTC

V gene: TRBV7-9
D gene: TRBD2
clone size: NA
J gene: TRBJ2-3
CDR3 protein: CASSLGGLAGFTDTQYF
CDR3 DNA: TGTGCCAGCAGCCTCGGAGGGCTAGCGGGTTTCACAGATACGCAGTATTTT

V gene: TRBV27
D gene: TRBD1
clone size: NA
J gene: TRBJ2-7
CDR3 protein: CASSSSAQGREQYF
CDR3 DNA: TGTGCCAGCAGTTCCTCCGCACAGGGGCGCGAGCAGTACTTC